The rows below give T cell receptor beta chains drawn from one sample of a study of OX40 agonist ivuxolimab in advanced cancers. Clones were read by immunoSEQ multiplex PCR, and TCRdb kept only the in-frame ones, dropping some. This table holds tens of thousands of clones, 85% to 90% found once. The sample was CD4+ or CD8+ T cells sorted from blood, taken in a trial of the OX40 agonist ivuxolimab. The receptors were gathered from an adult with an advanced solid tumor such as melanoma, head and neck, liver or kidney cancer. Each CDR3 is given with its conserved first and last residue. D genes are given only for firm matches. The listing skips clone size in some rows; elsewhere it reads once, few, many or a size class.

j_call d_call v_call clone_size cdr3_nt cdr3_aa
TRBJ1-2 . TRBV19 . TGTGCCAGTAGTGTCGGACGGGGTATTTCTGGCTACACCTTC CASSVGRGISGYTF
TRBJ1-2 . TRBV6-5 . TGTGCCAGCAGTTCAGGAGATTGGGTCTATGGCTACACCTTC CASSSGDWVYGYTF
TRBJ2-2 . TRBV5-1 . TGCGCCAGCAGCTCGGGGTTGTCCGGGGAGCTGTTTTTT CASSSGLSGELFF
TRBJ2-7 TRBD1 TRBV7-9 . TGTGCCAGCAGCCCTTGGACAGGGGGCGCTTCGGAGCAGTACTTC CASSPWTGGASEQYF
TRBJ2-2 . TRBV19 . TGTGCCAGTAGTATCGCGGGAACGAACACCGGGGAGCTGTTTTTT CASSIAGTNTGELFF
TRBJ2-1 . TRBV29-1 . TGCAGCGTTGAAGGGCTCCCCAGCTCCTACAATGAGCAGTTCTTC CSVEGLPSSYNEQFF
TRBJ2-1 . TRBV7-8 . TGTGCCAGCAGCCCAAGCCTAGGCGGGCCCCCCTACAATGAGCAGTTCTTC CASSPSLGGPPYNEQFF
TRBJ1-6 . TRBV7-3 once TGTGCCAGCAGCTTAACAGGGTTGTCTTCACCCCTCCACTTT CASSLTGLSSPLHF
TRBJ1-5 . TRBV19 . TGTGCCAGTAGTGACGGGCCCAAGGCAAATCAGCCCCAGCATTTT CASSDGPKANQPQHF
TRBJ2-2 TRBD2 TRBV5-1 few TGCGCCAGCAGCGACCTAGCGGGGAGGGAGCTGTTTTTT CASSDLAGRELFF
TRBJ2-7 TRBD1 TRBV19 . TGTGCCAGTAGTAGGTACAGACAGGGAGTTGGGTACGAGCAGTACTTC CASSRYRQGVGYEQYF
TRBJ1-1 . TRBV7-2 . TGTGCCAGCAGCTTCCAGGGGCGAGGCACTGAAGCTTTCTTT CASSFQGRGTEAFF
TRBJ2-1 TRBD2 TRBV10-1 once TGCGCCAGCTCAACTAGCGGGAGTGGACAGTTCTTC CASSTSGSGQFF
TRBJ2-3 TRBD2 TRBV4-1 . TGCGCCAGCAGCCAAGTCTCACTAGCGGAAGAGGATACGCAGTATTTT CASSQVSLAEEDTQYF
TRBJ2-1 . TRBV19 . TGTGCCAGTAGTATCGCGGGTGAGCAGTTCTTC CASSIAGEQFF
TRBJ2-2 . TRBV14 . TGTGCCAGCAGCAACCTCCTTCTGGGGCCAAGCACCGGGGAGCTGTTTTTT CASSNLLLGPSTGELFF
TRBJ1-5 . TRBV19 . TGTGCCAGTAGTATAGGGACGAGGGGCAATCAGCCCCAGCATTTT CASSIGTRGNQPQHF
TRBJ2-5 . TRBV28 once TGTGCCAGTACGACAGCGGGAGAGACCCAGTACTTC CASTTAGETQYF
TRBJ2-2 . TRBV7-9 . TGTGCCAGCAGCATCCTCTCACACAGGTTCACCGGGGAGCTGTTTTTT CASSILSHRFTGELFF
TRBJ2-2 . TRBV27 once TGTGCCAGCAGTTTATCTGGTCGGGAGCTGTTTTTT CASSLSGRELFF
TRBJ2-3 TRBD1 TRBV5-6 once TGTGCCAGCAGCAGGGACAGGGGGCGGGATACGCAGTATTTT CASSRDRGRDTQYF
TRBJ2-2 . TRBV29-1 . TGCAGCGTTGAGGTAGCAGGGGACGGGGAGCTGTTTTTT CSVEVAGDGELFF
TRBJ2-7 . TRBV10-3 . TGTGCCATCAGTGAAGACAGTGCCTACGAGCAGTACTTC CAISEDSAYEQYF
TRBJ1-2 . TRBV13 . TGTGCCAGCGAAGCCGGGACAAACTACACCTTC CASEAGTNYTF